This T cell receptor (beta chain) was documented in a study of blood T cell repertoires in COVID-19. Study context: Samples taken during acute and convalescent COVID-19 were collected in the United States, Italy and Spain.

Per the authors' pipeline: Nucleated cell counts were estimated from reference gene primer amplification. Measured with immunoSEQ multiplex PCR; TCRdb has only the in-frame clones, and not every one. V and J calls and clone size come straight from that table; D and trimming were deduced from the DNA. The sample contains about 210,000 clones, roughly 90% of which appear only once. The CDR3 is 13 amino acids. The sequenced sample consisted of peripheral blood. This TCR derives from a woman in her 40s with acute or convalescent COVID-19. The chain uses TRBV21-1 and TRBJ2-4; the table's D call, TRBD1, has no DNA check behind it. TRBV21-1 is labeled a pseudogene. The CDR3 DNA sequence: TGTGCCAGCAGTCAGTCAGGGCTAGACATTCAGTACTTC. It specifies CASSQSGLDIQYF.